One and the same sample provided the 20 T cell receptor beta chains below, sequenced in a study of cytomegalovirus exposure and HLA in healthy donors. PCR primers comprised 60 Vbeta and 13 Jbeta primers. Clones were read by immunoSEQ multiplex PCR, and TCRdb kept only the in-frame ones, dropping some. The sample lists around 200,000 clones, 83% occurring once. Sequencing was carried out using PBMCs. The receptors shown here come from a man aged 45-65 years in good health and CMV-seronegative.

This chain links TRBV7-6 with TRBJ1-1; D unclear. CDR1 and CDR2 (germline): SGHVS, FNYEAQ. V was clipped by 2 bases and J by 2 bases, with 9 bases between them. The CDR3 length is 14 residues. The CDR3 sequence: CASSLMRANTEAFF. Written as DNA, the CDR3 is TGTGCCAGCAGCTTAATGAGGGCCAACACTGAAGCTTTCTTT. The full variable domain, rest sourced from reference TRBV7-6 and TRBJ1-1, is GAGVSQSPRYKVTKRGQDVALRCDPISGHVSLYWYRQALGQGPEFLTYFNYEAQQDKSGLPNDRFSAERPEGSISTLTIQRTEQRDSAMYRCASSLMRANTEAFFGQGTRLTVV.

The V gene is TRBV27, the J gene TRBJ1-2; D may be TRBD1 (6 bases). With 4 bases removed from V and 8 bases from J, the gap between germline ends came to 14 bases. The CDR3 is 13 amino acids. In germline, CDR1 is MNHEY, CDR2 SMNVEV (reference sequence). The CDR3 loop reads CASSSTGLRGYTF. The CDR3 DNA reads as TGTGCCAGCAGTTCTACAGGGCTTCGGGGCTACACCTTC.

This chain joins TRBV7-6 and TRBJ1-2, with TRBD1 matching 10 bases. The ends lost 5 bases at V and 4 bases at J; junction bases unmatched: 4. This CDR3 is 14 amino acids long. Germline values: CDR1 SGHVS, CDR2 FNYEAQ. CDR3 protein: CASSPRTGGYGYTF. CDR3 DNA: TGTGCCAGCAGCCCAAGGACAGGGGGCTATGGCTACACCTTC.

This clone was recorded a few times. The chain links TRBV9 to TRBJ1-4; D unclear. CDR1 and CDR2 from the germline V gene are SGDLS and YYNGEE. V was trimmed by 4 bases and J by 0 bases, leaving 13 bases between them. The CDR3 has 16 amino acids. CDR3 nucleotides: TGTGCCAGCAGCCCCCGATCCCTAGCAACTAATGAAAAACTGTTTTTT. This gives the protein CASSPRSLATNEKLFF.

This clone was seen once. The gene calls are TRBV7-2 and TRBJ2-3; 7 bases map to TRBD1. Unmatched junction bases numbered 13, after V lost 8 bases and J lost 2 bases. Germline CDR1 reads SGHTA; CDR2 reads FQGNSA. CDR3 length: 16 residues. Here the CDR3 DNA reads TGTGCCAGCCAAAAAGCGAGGGGGCTAAACACAGATACGCAGTATTTT. Its protein product is CASQKARGLNTDTQYF.

This clone was detected only once. The V and J genes are TRBV7-9 and TRBJ2-7; D is perhaps TRBD2 (5 bases). CDR1 is SEHNR and CDR2 is FQNEAQ in the germline V gene (reference sequence). V lost 5 bases and J 4 bases, leaving 18 bases between the germline ends. CDR3 length: 15 amino acids. CDR3 protein: CASSLRSGSNYEQYF. The DNA for the CDR3 is TGTGCCAGCAGCCTCCGATCGGGGTCTAATTACGAGCAGTACTTC.

The CDR3 sequence is CASSLDRDYGYTF. The CDR3, as DNA: TGTGCCAGCAGCCTCGACAGGGACTATGGCTACACCTTC. The chain uses TRBV5-4 and TRBJ1-2; 7 bases fit TRBD1. With 4 bases clipped from V and 3 bases from J, the junction kept 3 bases outside the gene matches. Germline V lookup: CDR1 SGHNT, CDR2 YYREEE (reference sequence). CDR3 length: 13 amino acids.

This chain connects TRBV19 to TRBJ1-3, with 7 bases fitting TRBD1. Trimming removed 7 bases from V and 2 bases from J; junction bases left unmatched: 5. Germline V gene data show CDR1 as LNHDA and CDR2 as SQIVND (reference sequence). This CDR3 is built from 14 residues. The CDR3 DNA is TGTGCCAGTACTCTCGACAGGGCTGGAAACACCATATATTTT. This translates into CASTLDRAGNTIYF.

CDR3 region: CASSPGTDYEQYF. The CDR3 nucleotides are TGTGCCAGCTCACCCGGGACAGACTACGAGCAGTACTTC. V and J are TRBV18 and TRBJ2-7; 7 bases fit TRBD1. There are 13 residues in the CDR3. The V segment lost 3 bases and the J segment 3 bases; nucleotides outside the gene matches: 2. Germline lookup yields CDR1 KGHSH and CDR2 LQKENI.

The chain employs TRBV4-2 and TRBJ2-1; D is unclear. The CDR3 is 18 amino acids. Germline CDR1 reads LGHNA; CDR2 reads YNFKEQ. Trimming took off 4 bases at V and 0 bases at J, with 19 bases between the two ends. CDR3: CASSPTYYSRSSYNEQFF. The CDR3 region has the DNA TGTGCCAGCAGCCCTACTTACTATAGCAGAAGCTCCTACAATGAGCAGTTCTTC.

The chain combines TRBV6-5 with TRBJ2-3, with 9 bases matching TRBD1. J gave up 4 bases and V 8 bases, and 10 bases lay outside the gene matches. This CDR3 has 15 amino acids. CDR1 and CDR2 (germline): MNHEY, SVGAGI. CDR3 sequence: CASSMSGQGSDTQYF. DNA for the CDR3: TGTGCCAGCTCTATGTCGGGACAGGGATCAGATACGCAGTATTTT.

This chain joins TRBV4-2 and TRBJ1-5; D is possibly TRBD1 (6 bases). CDR3 length equals 17 residues. V was shortened by 3 bases and J by 2 bases, with 17 bases between the two germline ends. The germline V gene has CDR1 LGHNA and CDR2 YNFKEQ. The CDR3 region is CASSQVPDGTRNQPQHF. CDR3 nucleotide sequence: TGTGCCAGCAGCCAGGTTCCAGACGGGACACGCAATCAGCCCCAGCATTTT.

This chain joins TRBV7-8 and TRBJ2-1, with TRBD2 as a possible D gene (5 bases). Trimming cost V 1 base and J 8 bases, with 12 bases left between them. The CDR3 is 14 residues long. Germline loops: CDR1 SGHVS, CDR2 FQNEAQ. The CDR3 loop is CASSLVETKDEQFF. In DNA, the CDR3 is TGTGCCAGCAGCTTAGTAGAGACTAAGGATGAGCAGTTCTTC.

The chain combines TRBV11-3 with TRBJ2-1; 9 bases map to TRBD1. The CDR3 length is 15 residues. Losses at the gene ends were 5 bases for V and 4 bases for J; bases not matched to a gene: 6. The V gene's germline CDR1 is SGHNT and CDR2 YENEEA. The CDR3 nucleotides read TGTGCCAGCAGCACCACAGGGGGCTCGTACAATGAGCAGTTCTTC. Amino acids: CASSTTGGSYNEQFF.

V gene TRBV11-2 combines with J gene TRBJ2-4, with D possibly TRBD1 on 5 matching bases. The CDR3 sequence is 16 residues long. Trimming stripped 0 bases from V and 0 bases from J, with 9 bases between. CDR1 is SGHAT, CDR2 FQNNGV, per germline. Here the CDR3 DNA reads TGTGCCAGCAGCTTAGAAAACAGGATAGCCAAAAACATTCAGTACTTC. Translating gives CASSLENRIAKNIQYF.

CDR3 amino acids: CAIKGESSYNSPLHF. The CDR3 DNA reads as TGTGCCATCAAGGGGGAGAGCTCCTATAATTCACCCCTCCACTTT. The rearrangement uses TRBV10-3 and TRBJ1-6; maybe TRBD1 (6 bases). V lost 7 bases, J lost 0 bases, and 10 bases lay in between. The CDR3 spans 15 residues. Germline CDR1 and CDR2: ENHRY and SYGVKD.

This clone showed up just a few times. V and J are TRBV6-6 and TRBJ1-4; D might be TRBD1 (6 bases). The germline V and J ends were trimmed by 2 bases and 5 bases, with 9 bases remaining between them. Germline V CDR1 and CDR2: MNHNY, SVGAGI (reference sequence). The CDR3 contains 14 residues. DNA of the CDR3: TGTGCCAGCAGTTACCAGGGGAGCAATGAAAAACTGTTTTTT. Its protein is CASSYQGSNEKLFF.

The CDR3 region has the DNA TGTGCCATCCGACTAGCGGGGGGAAACGAGCAGTACTTC. Protein: CAIRLAGGNEQYF. This chain links TRBV6-6 with TRBJ2-7; 13 bases are a match to TRBD2. The germline V gene has CDR1 MNHNY and CDR2 SVGAGI (reference sequence). There are 13 residues in the CDR3. Germline trimming cut 10 bases from V and 5 bases from J; bases unmatched to any gene: 5.

V is TRBV5-1 and J is TRBJ2-7; 7 bases fit TRBD1. V shed 1 base and J 4 bases; nucleotides not matched to a gene: 8. Germline V lookup: CDR1 SGHRS, CDR2 YFSETQ. This CDR3 contains 15 residues. CDR3 residues: CASSLTAGGFYEQYF. CDR3 sequence (DNA): TGCGCCAGCAGCTTGACGGCAGGGGGTTTTTACGAGCAGTACTTC.

This rearrangement joins TRBV6-6 to TRBJ1-1; D ambiguous. This CDR3 comprises 12 residues. Germline V gives CDR1 MNHNY, CDR2 SVGAGI (reference sequence). Trimming removed 10 bases from V and 3 bases from J, with 12 bases in between. In DNA form, the CDR3 reads TGTGCCACCAAACCCTCAGACACTGAAGCTTTCTTT. It codes for CATKPSDTEAFF.